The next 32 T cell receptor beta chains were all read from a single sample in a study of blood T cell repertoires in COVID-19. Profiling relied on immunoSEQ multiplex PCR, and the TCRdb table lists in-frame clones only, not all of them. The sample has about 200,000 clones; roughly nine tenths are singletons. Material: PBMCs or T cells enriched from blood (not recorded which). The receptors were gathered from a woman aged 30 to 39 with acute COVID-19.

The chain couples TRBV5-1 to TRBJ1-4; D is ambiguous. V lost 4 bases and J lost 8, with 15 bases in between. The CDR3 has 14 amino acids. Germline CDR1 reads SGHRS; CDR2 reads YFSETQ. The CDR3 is CASSPSTQSEKLFF. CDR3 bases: TGCGCCAGCAGCCCGTCCACCCAAAGCGAAAAACTGTTTTTT. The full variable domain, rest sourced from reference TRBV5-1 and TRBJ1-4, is KAGVTQTPRYLIKTRGQQVTLSCSPISGHRSVSWYQQTPGQGLQFLFEYFSETQRNKGNFPGRFSGRQFSNSRSEMNVSTLELGDSALYLCASSPSTQSEKLFFGSGTQLSVL.

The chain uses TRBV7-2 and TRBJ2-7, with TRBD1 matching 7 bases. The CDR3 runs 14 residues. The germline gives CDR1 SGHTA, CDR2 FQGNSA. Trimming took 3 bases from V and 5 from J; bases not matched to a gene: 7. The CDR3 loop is CASSFTDRADEQYF. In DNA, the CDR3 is TGTGCCAGCAGCTTCACTGACAGGGCAGACGAGCAGTACTTC.

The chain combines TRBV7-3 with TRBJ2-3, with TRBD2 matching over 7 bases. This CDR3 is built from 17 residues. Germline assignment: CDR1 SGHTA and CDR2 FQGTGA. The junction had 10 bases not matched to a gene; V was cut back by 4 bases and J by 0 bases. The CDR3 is CASSSRGGGTSTDTQYF. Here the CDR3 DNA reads TGTGCCAGCAGCTCCCGAGGCGGGGGTACTAGCACAGATACGCAGTATTTT.

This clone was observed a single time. DNA for the CDR3: TGTGCCAGCAGCTCCCCCGGGAAGGGTGGTGCCACTGAAGCTTTCTTT. Translating gives CASSSPGKGGATEAFF. The V gene is TRBV7-2, the J gene TRBJ1-1; D unclear. Per germline, CDR1 SGHTA and CDR2 FQGNSA. The CDR3 totals 16 residues. Deletions cut 4 bases from V and 4 bases from J, with 19 bases between. Together with reference TRBV7-2 and TRBJ1-1, the CDR3 gives the full variable domain: GAGVSQSPSNKVTEKGKDVELRCDPISGHTALYWYRQSLGQGLEFLIYFQGNSAPDKSGLPSDRFSAERTGGSVSTLTIQRTQQEDSAVYLCASSSPGKGGATEAFFGQGTRLTVV.

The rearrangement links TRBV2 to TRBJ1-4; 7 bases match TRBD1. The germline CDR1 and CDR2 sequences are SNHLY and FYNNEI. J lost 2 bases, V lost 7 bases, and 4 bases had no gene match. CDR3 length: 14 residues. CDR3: CASTDRATNEKLFF. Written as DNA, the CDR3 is TGTGCCAGCACCGACAGGGCCACTAATGAAAAACTGTTTTTT.

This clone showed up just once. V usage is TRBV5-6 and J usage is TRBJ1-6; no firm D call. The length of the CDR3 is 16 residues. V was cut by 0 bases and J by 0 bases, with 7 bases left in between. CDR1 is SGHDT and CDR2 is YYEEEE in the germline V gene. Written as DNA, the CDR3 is TGTGCCAGCAGCTTGGCCGGGAGCTCCTATAATTCACCCCTCCACTTT. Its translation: CASSLAGSSYNSPLHF.

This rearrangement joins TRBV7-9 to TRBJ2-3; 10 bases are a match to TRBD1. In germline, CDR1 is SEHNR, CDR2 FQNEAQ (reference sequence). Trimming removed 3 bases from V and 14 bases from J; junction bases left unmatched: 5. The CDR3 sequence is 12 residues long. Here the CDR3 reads CASSFGTGDAYF. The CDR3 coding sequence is TGTGCCAGCAGCTTCGGGACAGGGGACGCGTATTTT.

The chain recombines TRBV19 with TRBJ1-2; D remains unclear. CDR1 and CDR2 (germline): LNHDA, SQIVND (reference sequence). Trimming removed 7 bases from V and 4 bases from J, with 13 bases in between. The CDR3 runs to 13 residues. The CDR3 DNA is TGTGCCAGTAAAGGGAGACAAACCTATGGCTACACCTTC. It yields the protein CASKGRQTYGYTF.

The chain's CDR3 is CAISRDNSYEQYF. CDR3 DNA sequence: TGTGCCATCAGCCGGGACAACTCCTACGAGCAGTACTTC. The gene calls are TRBV10-3 and TRBJ2-7; a weak D match, TRBD1 (6 bases). Deletions cut 6 bases from V and 0 bases from J, with 9 bases between. Germline CDR1 ENHRY, CDR2 SYGVKD. The CDR3 sequence is 13 residues long.

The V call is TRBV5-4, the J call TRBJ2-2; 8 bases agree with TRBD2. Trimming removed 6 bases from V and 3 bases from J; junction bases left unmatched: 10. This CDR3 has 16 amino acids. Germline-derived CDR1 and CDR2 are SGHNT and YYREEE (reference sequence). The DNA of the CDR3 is TGTGCCAGCACCCCATGGGGAGCGGGGGACACCGGGGAGCTGTTTTTT. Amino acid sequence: CASTPWGAGDTGELFF. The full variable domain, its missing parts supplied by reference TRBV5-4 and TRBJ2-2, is ETGVTQSPTHLIKTRGQQVTLRCSSQSGHNTVSWYQQALGQGPQFIFQYYREEENGRGNFPPRFSGLQFPNYSSELNVNALELDDSALYLCASTPWGAGDTGELFFGEGSRLTVL.

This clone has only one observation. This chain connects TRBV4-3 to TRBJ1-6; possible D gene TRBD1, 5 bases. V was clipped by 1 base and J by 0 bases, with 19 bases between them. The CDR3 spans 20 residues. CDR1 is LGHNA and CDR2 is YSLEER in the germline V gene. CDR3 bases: TGCGCCAGCAGCCAAGGGCTAGGGGAGGCCTCCGGCTCCTATAATTCACCCCTCCACTTT. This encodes CASSQGLGEASGSYNSPLHF.

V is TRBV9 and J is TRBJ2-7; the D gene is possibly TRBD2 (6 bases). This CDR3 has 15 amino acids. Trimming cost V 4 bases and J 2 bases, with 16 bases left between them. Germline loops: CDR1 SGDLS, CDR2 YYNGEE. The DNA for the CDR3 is TGTGCCAGCAGCCTAATGGAGGGACCAGCCTACGAGCAGTACTTC. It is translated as CASSLMEGPAYEQYF.

The CDR3 here is CASSEPGQGVAEAFF. In nucleotides, the CDR3 is TGTGCCAGCAGTGAACCGGGACAGGGGGTGGCTGAAGCTTTCTTT. The genes are TRBV25-1 and TRBJ1-1; 11 nucleotides agree with TRBD1. Trimming took 2 bases from V and 6 from J; bases not matched to a gene: 5. Germline CDR1 is MGHDK and CDR2 is SYGVNS. There are 15 residues in the CDR3. Together with reference TRBV25-1 and TRBJ1-1, the CDR3 gives the full variable domain: EADIYQTPRYLVIGTGKKITLECSQTMGHDKMYWYQQDPGMELHLIHYSYGVNSTEKGDLSSESTVSRIRTEHFPLTLESARPSHTSQYLCASSEPGQGVAEAFFGQGTRLTVV.

CDR3 DNA: TGCGCCAGCAGATCCGGGACAGGACCTGAAAAACTGTTTTTT. Residues: CASRSGTGPEKLFF. J is TRBJ1-4 and V is TRBV5-1; 8 positions match TRBD1. The germline V gene has CDR1 SGHRS and CDR2 YFSETQ. Losses at the gene ends were 5 bases for V and 7 bases for J; bases not matched to a gene: 7. The CDR3 contains 14 residues.

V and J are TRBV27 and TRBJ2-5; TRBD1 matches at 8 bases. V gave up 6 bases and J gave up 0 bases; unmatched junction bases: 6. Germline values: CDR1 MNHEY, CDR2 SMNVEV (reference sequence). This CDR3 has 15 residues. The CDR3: CASRDRAIYQETQYF. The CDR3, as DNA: TGTGCCAGCAGGGACAGGGCAATTTACCAAGAGACCCAGTACTTC.

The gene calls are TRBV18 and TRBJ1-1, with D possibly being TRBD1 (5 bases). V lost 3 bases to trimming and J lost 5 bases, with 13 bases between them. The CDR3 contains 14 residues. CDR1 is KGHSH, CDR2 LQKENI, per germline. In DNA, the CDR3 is TGTGCCAGCTCACCGGGGGGGTGGGTTACTGAAGCTTTCTTT. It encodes CASSPGGWVTEAFF.

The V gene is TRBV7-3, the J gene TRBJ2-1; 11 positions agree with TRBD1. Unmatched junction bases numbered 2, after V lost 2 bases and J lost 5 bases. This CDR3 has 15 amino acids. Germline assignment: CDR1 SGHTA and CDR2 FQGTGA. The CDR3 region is CASSLLDRGHNEQFF. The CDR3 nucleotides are TGTGCCAGCAGCTTACTGGACAGGGGGCACAATGAGCAGTTCTTC. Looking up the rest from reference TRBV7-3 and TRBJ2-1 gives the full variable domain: GAGVSQTPSNKVTEKGKYVELRCDPISGHTALYWYRQSLGQGPEFLIYFQGTGAADDSGLPNDRFFAVRPEGSVSTLKIQRTERGDSAVYLCASSLLDRGHNEQFFGPGTRLTVL.

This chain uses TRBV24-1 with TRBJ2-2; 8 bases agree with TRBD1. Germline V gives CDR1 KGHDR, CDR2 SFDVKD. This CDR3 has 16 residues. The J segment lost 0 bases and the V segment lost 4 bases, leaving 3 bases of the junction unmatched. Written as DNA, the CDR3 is TGTGCCACCAGTGAACGGGACAGGTCGAACACCGGGGAGCTGTTTTTT. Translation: CATSERDRSNTGELFF.

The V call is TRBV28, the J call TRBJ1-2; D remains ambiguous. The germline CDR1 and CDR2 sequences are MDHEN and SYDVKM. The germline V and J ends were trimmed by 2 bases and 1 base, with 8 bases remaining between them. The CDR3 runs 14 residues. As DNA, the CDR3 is TGTGCCAGCAGTTTAGGGCAGAATAACTATGGCTACACCTTC. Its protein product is CASSLGQNNYGYTF.

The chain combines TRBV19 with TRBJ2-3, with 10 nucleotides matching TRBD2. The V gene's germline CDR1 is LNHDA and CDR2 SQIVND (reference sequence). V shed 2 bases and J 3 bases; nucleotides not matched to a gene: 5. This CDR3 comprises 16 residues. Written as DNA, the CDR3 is TGTGCCAGTAGTATAATACTAGCGGGGAGAACAGATACGCAGTATTTT. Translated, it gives CASSIILAGRTDTQYF.

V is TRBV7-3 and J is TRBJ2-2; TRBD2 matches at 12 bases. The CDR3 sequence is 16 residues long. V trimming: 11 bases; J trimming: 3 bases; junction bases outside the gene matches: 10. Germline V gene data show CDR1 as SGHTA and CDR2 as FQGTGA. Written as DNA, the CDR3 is TGTGCCGCGGGAGCTAGCGGGGGGGAGTACACCGGGGAGCTGTTTTTT. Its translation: CAAGASGGEYTGELFF.

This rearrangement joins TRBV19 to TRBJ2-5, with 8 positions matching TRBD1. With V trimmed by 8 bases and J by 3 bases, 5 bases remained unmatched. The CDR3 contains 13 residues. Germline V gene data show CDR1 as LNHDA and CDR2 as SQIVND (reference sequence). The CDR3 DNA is TGTGCCAGTCAGACAGGGGATGAAGAGACCCAGTACTTC. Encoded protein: CASQTGDEETQYF.

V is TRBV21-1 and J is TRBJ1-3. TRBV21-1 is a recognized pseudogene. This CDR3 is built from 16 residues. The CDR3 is CASLAREAGSGNTIYF. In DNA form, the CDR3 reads TGTGCCAGCCTGGCGAGGGAAGCGGGCTCTGGAAACACCATATATTTT.

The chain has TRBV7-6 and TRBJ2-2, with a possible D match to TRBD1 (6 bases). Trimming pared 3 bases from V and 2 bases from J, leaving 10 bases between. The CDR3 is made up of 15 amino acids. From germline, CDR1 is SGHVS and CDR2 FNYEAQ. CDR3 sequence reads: CASSFGTSNTGELFF. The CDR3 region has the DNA TGTGCCAGCAGCTTTGGGACAAGCAACACCGGGGAGCTGTTTTTT.

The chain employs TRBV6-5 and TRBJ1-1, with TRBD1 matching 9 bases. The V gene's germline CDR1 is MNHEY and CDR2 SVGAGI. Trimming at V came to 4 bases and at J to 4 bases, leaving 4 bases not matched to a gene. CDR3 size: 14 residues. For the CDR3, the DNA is TGTGCCAGCAGTTCCGGGACAGGGACCACTGAAGCTTTCTTT. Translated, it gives CASSSGTGTTEAFF.

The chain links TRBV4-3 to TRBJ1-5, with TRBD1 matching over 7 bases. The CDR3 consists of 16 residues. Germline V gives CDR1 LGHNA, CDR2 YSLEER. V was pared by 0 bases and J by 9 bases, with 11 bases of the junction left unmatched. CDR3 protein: CASSQDPGGFVLPQHF. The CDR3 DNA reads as TGCGCCAGCAGCCAAGATCCAGGGGGTTTTGTTTTGCCCCAGCATTTT.

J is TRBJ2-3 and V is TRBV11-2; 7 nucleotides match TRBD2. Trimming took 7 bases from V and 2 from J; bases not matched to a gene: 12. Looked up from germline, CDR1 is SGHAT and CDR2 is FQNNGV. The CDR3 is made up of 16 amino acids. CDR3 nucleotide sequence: TGTGCCAGCAAGACCCCTTGGGGGGGAAACACAGATACGCAGTATTTT. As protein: CASKTPWGGNTDTQYF.

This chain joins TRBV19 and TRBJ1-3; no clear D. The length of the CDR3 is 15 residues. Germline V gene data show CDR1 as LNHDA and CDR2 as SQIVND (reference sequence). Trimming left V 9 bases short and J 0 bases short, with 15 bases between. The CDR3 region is CASEPPLFSGNTIYF. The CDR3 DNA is TGTGCCAGCGAACCCCCCCTATTCTCTGGAAACACCATATATTTT.

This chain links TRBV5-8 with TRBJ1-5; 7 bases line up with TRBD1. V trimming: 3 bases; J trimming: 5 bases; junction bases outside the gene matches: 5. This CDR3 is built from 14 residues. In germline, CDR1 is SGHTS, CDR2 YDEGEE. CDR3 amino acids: CASSYRGAHQPQHF. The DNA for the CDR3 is TGTGCCAGCAGCTACAGGGGTGCGCATCAGCCCCAGCATTTT.

CDR3 residues: CASSRQDLDYNEQFF. In DNA, the CDR3 is TGTGCCAGCAGTCGACAGGATCTCGACTACAATGAGCAGTTCTTC. This chain links TRBV6-5 with TRBJ2-1, with a weak D call TRBD1 (6 bases). Germline CDR1 is MNHEY and CDR2 is SVGAGI. The ends were cut back, 5 bases at V and 3 bases at J, with 14 bases in the middle. The CDR3 runs 15 residues.

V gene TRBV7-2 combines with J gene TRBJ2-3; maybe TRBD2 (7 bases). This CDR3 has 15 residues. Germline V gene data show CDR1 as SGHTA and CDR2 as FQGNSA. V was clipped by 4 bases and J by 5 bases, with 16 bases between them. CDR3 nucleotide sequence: TGTGCCAGCAGCTCCGGCGGGGGCCCCGGAGATACGCAGTATTTT. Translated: CASSSGGGPGDTQYF.

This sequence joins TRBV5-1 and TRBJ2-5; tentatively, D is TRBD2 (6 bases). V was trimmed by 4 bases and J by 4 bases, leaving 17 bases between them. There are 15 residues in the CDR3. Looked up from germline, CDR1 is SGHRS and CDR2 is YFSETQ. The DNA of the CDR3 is TGCGCCAGCAGCCCCGGACTAACGGGACTAGAGACCCAGTACTTC. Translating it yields CASSPGLTGLETQYF.